This entry lists 15 T cell receptor beta chains sequenced from one sample in a study of cytomegalovirus exposure and HLA in healthy donors. With 60 Vbeta and 13 Jbeta primers, the PCR was carried out. Only in-frame clones appear in the TCRdb table, and some are missing; sequencing was by immunoSEQ multiplex PCR. Among 180,000 or so clones, 70% to 80% were seen once, and the ten largest hold around 3.5%. Sequences were obtained from PBMCs. The receptor source for this set is an older woman in good health and CMV-seropositive.

This clone was seen only once. V and J are TRBV25-1 and TRBJ2-3; D uncertain. Between the trimmed V and J ends, which lost 1 base and 5 bases, there was a span of 4 bases. Germline lookup yields CDR1 MGHDK and CDR2 SYGVNS. This CDR3 contains 12 residues. CDR3 sequence reads: CASSEWRDTQYF. In DNA form, the CDR3 reads TGTGCCAGCAGTGAATGGAGAGATACGCAGTATTTT.

The rearrangement joins TRBV5-8 to TRBJ2-1; 8 nucleotides align to TRBD2. This CDR3 contains 16 residues. Germline V CDR1 and CDR2: SGHTS, YDEGEE. V shed 0 bases and J 7 bases; nucleotides not matched to a gene: 9. CDR3 in DNA: TGTGCCAGCAGCTTGGGGTGGACTAGCCCTGGGAATGAGCAGTTCTTC. It specifies CASSLGWTSPGNEQFF.

The chain employs TRBV28 and TRBJ1-2; D call uncertain. This CDR3 region has 13 residues. Between the trimmed V and J ends, which lost 2 bases and 8 bases, there was a span of 12 bases. Germline V gives CDR1 MDHEN, CDR2 SYDVKM. DNA for the CDR3: TGTGCCAGCAGTTTAGCGGCAGCCTGGGGCTACACCTTC. Translated: CASSLAAAWGYTF.

The rearrangement uses TRBV27 and TRBJ2-1; 8 bases fit TRBD1. Germline V lookup: CDR1 MNHEY, CDR2 SMNVEV (reference sequence). J was trimmed by 4 bases and V by 5 bases; bases with no gene match: 10. The CDR3 extends over 16 amino acids. The CDR3 DNA reads TGTGCCAGCAGTGGACAGGGAGCACAATGGTACAATGAGCAGTTCTTC. Its translation: CASSGQGAQWYNEQFF.

V usage is TRBV7-9 and J usage is TRBJ2-3; D perhaps matches TRBD2 (5 bases). The CDR3 consists of 12 residues. Germline V gene lookup returns CDR1 SEHNR and CDR2 FQNEAQ (reference sequence). The V end was cut by 5 bases, the J end by 6 bases, with 9 bases between. The CDR3 loop is CASSPIADTQYF. CDR3 nucleotides: TGTGCCAGCAGCCCTATAGCGGATACGCAGTATTTT.

The chain combines TRBV5-6 with TRBJ2-2, with TRBD1 as a possible D gene (5 bases). Germline V gives CDR1 SGHDT, CDR2 YYEEEE. The CDR3 covers 14 residues. V dropped 4 bases and J dropped 5 bases, with 12 bases sitting between them. CDR3 bases: TGTGCCAGCAGCCAACCGTCAGGGACCGGGGAGCTGTTTTTT. This codes for CASSQPSGTGELFF.

The chain is built from TRBV18 and TRBJ1-1, with D uncertain. V lost 3 bases to trimming and J lost 6 bases, with 11 bases between them. The germline V gene has CDR1 KGHSH and CDR2 LQKENI. This CDR3 is built from 13 residues. CDR3 region: CASSPLGNSEAFF. The CDR3 nucleotides are TGTGCCAGCTCACCCTTGGGCAACTCTGAAGCTTTCTTT.

V usage is TRBV7-2 and J usage is TRBJ2-2; 7 positions match TRBD2. Germline-derived CDR1 and CDR2 are SGHTA and FQGNSA. This CDR3 has 16 residues. V lost 0 bases and J lost 6; bases outside the gene matches: 7. The CDR3 here is CASSLASGGGSGELFF. The CDR3 DNA follows: TGTGCCAGCAGCTTAGCGTCGGGGGGAGGATCCGGGGAGCTGTTTTTT.

The V gene is TRBV6-6, the J gene TRBJ1-4; D unresolved. Per germline, CDR1 MNHNY and CDR2 SVGAGI (reference sequence). This CDR3 is 14 amino acids long. Trimming removed 2 bases at V and 8 bases at J, with 12 bases between. CDR3 sequence reads: CASSYQQIPEKLFF. The CDR3 DNA is TGTGCCAGCAGTTACCAACAGATACCAGAAAAACTGTTTTTT.

This clone showed up just a few times. The rearrangement uses TRBV5-8 and TRBJ1-4; D gene ambiguous. Germline CDR1 and CDR2: SGHTS and YDEGEE. The V gene lost 0 bases and the J gene lost 0 bases, with 6 bases spanning the gap. The CDR3 has 15 amino acids. Here the CDR3 DNA reads TGTGCCAGCAGCTTGGGTTCTCCAACTAATGAAAAACTGTTTTTT. Protein sequence: CASSLGSPTNEKLFF.

V gene TRBV30 combines with J gene TRBJ1-4; D is perhaps TRBD1 (6 bases). CDR3 length: 13 residues. CDR1 and CDR2 from the germline V gene are GTSNPN and SVGIG (reference sequence). Trimming pared 8 bases from V and 6 bases from J, leaving 16 bases between. The CDR3 protein is CAISRQVHEKLFF. CDR3 bases: TGTGCCATAAGTCGACAGGTCCATGAAAAACTGTTTTTT.

The V gene is TRBV10-1, the J gene TRBJ1-3; D uncertain. Trimming removed 5 bases at V and 0 bases at J, with 14 bases between. The CDR3 contains 16 residues. Germline CDR1 reads WNHNN; CDR2 reads SYGVQD (reference sequence). The CDR3 spells CASSQYEGNSGNTIYF. The CDR3 DNA reads TGCGCCAGCAGTCAGTATGAGGGAAACTCTGGAAACACCATATATTTT.

This rearrangement joins TRBV5-6 to TRBJ2-7, with 7 bases matching TRBD1. CDR1 and CDR2 from the germline V gene are SGHDT and YYEEEE. V trimming: 2 bases; J trimming: 0 bases; junction bases outside the gene matches: 5. This CDR3 has 15 residues. The CDR3, as DNA: TGTGCCAGCAGCTTTAAGGGGGCCTTCTCCTACGAGCAGTACTTC. Translated: CASSFKGAFSYEQYF.

This chain links TRBV19 with TRBJ1-5, with D maybe TRBD1 (6 bases). The germline CDR1 and CDR2 sequences are LNHDA and SQIVND (reference sequence). Trimming stripped 7 bases from V and 1 base from J, with 14 bases between. The CDR3 runs 15 residues. Written as DNA, the CDR3 is TGTGCCAGTAAAAGGACAGCAGTGAGCAATCAGCCCCAGCATTTT. It yields the protein CASKRTAVSNQPQHF. The full variable domain, completed using reference TRBV19 and TRBJ1-5, is DGGITQSPKYLFRKEGQNVTLSCEQNLNHDAMYWYRQDPGQGLRLIYYSQIVNDFQKGDIAEGYSVSREKKESFPLTVTSAQKNPTAFYLCASKRTAVSNQPQHFGDGTRLSIL.

The chain recombines TRBV5-1 with TRBJ2-3, with TRBD1 as a possible D gene (5 bases). CDR1 and CDR2 (germline): SGHRS, YFSETQ. Trimming removed 0 bases from V and 8 bases from J, with 7 bases in between. CDR3 length: 12 residues. The CDR3 here is CASSLDQGTQYF. CDR3 bases: TGCGCCAGCAGCTTGGACCAGGGTACGCAGTATTTT. Complete variable domain (other parts from reference TRBV5-1 and TRBJ2-3): KAGVTQTPRYLIKTRGQQVTLSCSPISGHRSVSWYQQTPGQGLQFLFEYFSETQRNKGNFPGRFSGRQFSNSRSEMNVSTLELGDSALYLCASSLDQGTQYFGPGTRLTVL.